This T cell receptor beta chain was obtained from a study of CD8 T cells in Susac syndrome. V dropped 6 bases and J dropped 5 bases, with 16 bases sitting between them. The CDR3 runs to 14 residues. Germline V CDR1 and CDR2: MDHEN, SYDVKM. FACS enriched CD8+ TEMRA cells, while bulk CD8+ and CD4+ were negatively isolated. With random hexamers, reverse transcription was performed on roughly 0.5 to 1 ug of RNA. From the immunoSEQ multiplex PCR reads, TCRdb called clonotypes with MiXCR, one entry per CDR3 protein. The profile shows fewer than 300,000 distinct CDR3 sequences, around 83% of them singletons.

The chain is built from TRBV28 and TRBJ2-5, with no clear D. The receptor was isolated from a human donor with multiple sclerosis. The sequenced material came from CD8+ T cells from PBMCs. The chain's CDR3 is CASSRRVGRETQYF. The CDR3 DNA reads TGTGCCAGCAGCCGAAGGGTCGGAAGGGAGACCCAGTACTTC.